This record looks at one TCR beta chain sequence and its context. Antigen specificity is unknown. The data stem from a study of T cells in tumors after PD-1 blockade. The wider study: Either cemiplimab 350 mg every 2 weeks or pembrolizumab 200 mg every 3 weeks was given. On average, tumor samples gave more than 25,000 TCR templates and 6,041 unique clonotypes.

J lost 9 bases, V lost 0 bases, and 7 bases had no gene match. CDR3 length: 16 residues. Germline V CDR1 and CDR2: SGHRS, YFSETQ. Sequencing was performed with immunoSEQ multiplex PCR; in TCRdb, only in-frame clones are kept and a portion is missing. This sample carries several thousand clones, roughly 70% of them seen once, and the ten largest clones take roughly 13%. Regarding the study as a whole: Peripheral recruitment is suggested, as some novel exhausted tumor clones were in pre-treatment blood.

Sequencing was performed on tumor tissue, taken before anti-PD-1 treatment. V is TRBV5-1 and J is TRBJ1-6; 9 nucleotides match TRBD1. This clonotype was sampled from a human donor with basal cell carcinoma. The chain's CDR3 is CASSLVSDRGTSPLHF. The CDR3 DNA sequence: TGCGCCAGCAGCTTGGTTTCGGACAGGGGTACTTCACCCCTCCACTTT.